Below, 5 T cell receptor beta chains from the same sample are listed, as sequenced in a study of CD8+CD57+ T cells in acquired aplastic anemia (dated 2018 in TCRdb). Expansion of CD8+CD57+ cells had been shown by flow cytometry in the patients chosen for sequencing. Sequencing was carried out with an Illumina HiSeq 2000. Genomic DNA was used as template for profiling of TCR beta VDJ combinations and CDR3 sequences. TCRdb reprocessing: public reads trimmed at Q25 with fastp, clones called with MiXCR, in-frame beta chains kept. CDR3 protein sequences are deduplicated, and each keeps its most common genes and DNA. Here the sample has a few hundred thousand distinct CDR3 sequences; about 80% occur a single time. Jointly, the top ten make up 35% to 50% of the sample. Sequences were obtained from sorted CD4+, CD8+, or CD8+CD57+ T cells (not recorded which) from PBMCs. Receptors were obtained from a human donor with aplastic anemia.

The CDR3 spells CASSDAGGGTWGEQFF. CDR3 coding DNA: TGTGCCAGCAGTGATGCGGGCGGGGGGACCTGGGGTGAGCAGTTCTTC. The chain uses TRBV2 and TRBJ2-1, with 8 bases fitting TRBD2. CDR3 length: 16 amino acids. V lost 3 bases to trimming and J lost 9 bases; unmatched junction nucleotides: 13. CDR1 and CDR2 from the germline V gene are SNHLY and FYNNEI.

The V and J genes are TRBV13 and TRBJ2-1, with D perhaps TRBD2 (7 bases). This CDR3 has 15 residues. Trimming stripped 7 bases from V and 6 bases from J, with 19 bases between. Germline CDR1 reads PRHDT; CDR2 reads FYEKMQ (reference sequence). CDR3 in amino acids: CASNARGAWGNEQFF. The CDR3 DNA reads TGTGCCAGCAACGCCCGGGGGGCCTGGGGCAATGAGCAGTTCTTC.

The chain links TRBV12-3 or TRBV12-4 to TRBJ2-1, with no clear D. The CDR3 totals 13 residues. V was shortened by 6 bases and J by 8 bases, with 14 bases between the two germline ends. The CDR3 sequence is CASSVQTDDEQFF. CDR3 sequence (DNA): TGTGCCAGCAGCGTCCAGACCGACGATGAGCAGTTCTTC.

This clonotype has a single count. A much larger clone lies one base from this, so it may be a read error. In this CDR3 the conserved last residue, phenylalanine or tryptophan, is missing, so a read error is likely. The DNA is left out, because the CDR3 cannot be placed on it with certainty; the CDR3 is given as TCRdb lists it. V and J are TRBV7-8 and TRBJ2-3; TRBD2, the table's D call, was not compared with the DNA. From germline, CDR1 is SGHVS and CDR2 FQNEAQ. From its first to its last residue, the CDR3 has 13 amino acids. The CDR3 region is CASSLGGGPDTQL.

V usage is TRBV5-6 and J usage is TRBJ2-5, with D tentatively TRBD2 (5 bases). Germline-derived CDR1 and CDR2 are SGHDT and YYEEEE. The V end lost 4 bases, the J end lost 2 bases, and 12 bases lay between the germline ends. This CDR3 region has 14 residues. CDR3 nucleotide sequence: TGTGCCAGCAGCCGCGTTAGCGAGCAAGAGACCCAGTACTTC. Amino acid sequence: CASSRVSEQETQYF.